This T cell receptor beta chain was sequenced during a study of blood T cell repertoires in COVID-19. Clones were read by immunoSEQ multiplex PCR, and TCRdb kept only the in-frame ones, dropping some. The table lists some 300,000 clones, roughly 90% of them singletons. Germline values: CDR1 SGHTA, CDR2 FQGNSA. The V and J ends lost 1 base and 8 bases respectively, with 14 bases between them. This CDR3 has 15 amino acids. The chain recombines TRBV7-2 with TRBJ1-4; no clear D. Sequenced input: PBMCs or T cells enriched from blood (not recorded which). The sequence was collected from a woman younger than 35 with acute COVID-19. The CDR3 DNA follows: TGTGCCAGCAGCTTAGTATCCGGGGTGGGCGAAAAACTGTTTTTT. It translates to CASSLVSGVGEKLFF.